Each of the 21 T cell receptor beta chains below was sequenced from the same sample in a study of shared clonotypes between healthy human individuals. Only in-frame clones appear in the TCRdb table, and some are missing; sequencing was by immunoSEQ multiplex PCR. The table has approximately 340,000 clones, 73% seen once. The sample consisted of memory CD4+ T cells sorted from blood. Subset meaning: CD45RA-negative fraction. These TCRs come from a man aged 30-40 years in good health.

The chain joins TRBV28 to TRBJ2-7, with D possibly being TRBD1 (6 bases). Germline V CDR1 and CDR2: MDHEN, SYDVKM. With 5 bases removed from V and 6 bases from J, the gap between germline ends came to 11 bases. This CDR3 contains 12 residues. The CDR3 sequence is CASSNRVPEQYF. The CDR3 DNA is TGTGCCAGCAGTAACAGGGTACCCGAGCAGTACTTC. The entire variable domain, with the rest obtained from reference TRBV28 and TRBJ2-7, is as follows: DVKVTQSSRYLVKRTGEKVFLECVQDMDHENMFWYRQDPGLGLRLIYFSYDVKMKEKGDIPEGYSVSREKKERFSLILESASTNQTSMYLCASSNRVPEQYFGPGTRLTVT.

This clone came up a few times. V usage is TRBV19 and J usage is TRBJ2-1; 10 bases agree with TRBD1. There are 15 residues in the CDR3. Germline V gene sequence: CDR1 LNHDA, CDR2 SQIVND (reference sequence). J was trimmed by 9 bases and V by 6 bases; bases with no gene match: 11. CDR3 DNA sequence: TGTGCCAGTAGGAGGACAGGGGGTAGTGGTTTTGAGCAGTTCTTC. It is translated as CASRRTGGSGFEQFF.

The rearrangement uses TRBV11-3 and TRBJ2-1, with 7 bases matching TRBD2. Germline trimming cut 0 bases from V and 8 bases from J; bases unmatched to any gene: 7. The CDR3 has 15 amino acids. CDR1 and CDR2 (germline): SGHNT, YENEEA. CDR3 nucleotide sequence: TGTGCCAGCAGCTTAGATCCCGGCGGGAGCCATGAGCAGTTCTTC. This sequence encodes CASSLDPGGSHEQFF.

The CDR3 nucleotides are TGTGCCAGCTCACAGGAGACAGGCTTCGCCTACGAGCAGTACTTC. It yields the protein CASSQETGFAYEQYF. V usage is TRBV18 and J usage is TRBJ2-7; D is perhaps TRBD1 (6 bases). Germline loops: CDR1 KGHSH, CDR2 LQKENI. The CDR3 spans 15 residues. Trimming shortened V by 4 bases and J by 2 bases, and 15 bases separated the two germline ends.

The gene calls are TRBV9 and TRBJ2-2; D ambiguous. The CDR3 sequence is 13 residues long. Trimming stripped 0 bases from V and 5 bases from J, with 5 bases between. Germline V gene data show CDR1 as SGDLS and CDR2 as YYNGEE. CDR3 amino acids: CASSVALTGELFF. CDR3 DNA: TGTGCCAGCAGCGTAGCTCTGACCGGGGAGCTGTTTTTT.

The gene calls are TRBV28 and TRBJ2-7, with TRBD1 identical over 9 bases. The V segment lost 4 bases and the J segment 3 bases; nucleotides outside the gene matches: 10. The germline CDR1 and CDR2 sequences are MDHEN and SYDVKM. The CDR3 sequence is 16 residues long. DNA for the CDR3: TGTGCCAGCAGTTGGGTAGGGGACAGGGTTTACTACGAGCAGTACTTC. Residues: CASSWVGDRVYYEQYF.

The chain recombines TRBV30 with TRBJ2-1; no definite D call. Germline assignment: CDR1 GTSNPN and CDR2 SVGIG (reference sequence). The CDR3 contains 12 residues. Trimming removed 3 bases from V and 5 bases from J, with 8 bases in between. The CDR3 region has the DNA TGTGCCTGGAGAGTTTTCCACAATGAGCAGTTCTTC. Its protein is CAWRVFHNEQFF.

The rearrangement joins TRBV27 to TRBJ2-5, with D hard to call. The CDR3 loop spans 13 amino acids. V was clipped by 5 bases and J by 5 bases, with 12 bases between them. Germline values: CDR1 MNHEY, CDR2 SMNVEV (reference sequence). The CDR3 bases are TGTGCCAGCAGTCCGTTCCAGGAGGAGACCCAGTACTTC. This gives the protein CASSPFQEETQYF.

The chain joins TRBV5-1 to TRBJ2-1, with D possibly being TRBD2 (6 bases). V gave up 0 bases and J gave up 3 bases, with 13 bases separating them. The CDR3 is 16 amino acids. Germline CDR1 SGHRS, CDR2 YFSETQ. The CDR3 DNA reads TGCGCCAGCAGCTTGGAAGGCTGGGGGGACTACAATGAGCAGTTCTTC. Its translation: CASSLEGWGDYNEQFF.

The chain couples TRBV7-2 to TRBJ2-5; 9 nucleotides match TRBD2. Germline loops: CDR1 SGHTA, CDR2 FQGNSA. The CDR3 spans 14 residues. The junction had 10 bases not matched to a gene; V was cut back by 5 bases and J by 9 bases. CDR3 region: CASSGAGGQGPQYF. In DNA, the CDR3 is TGTGCCAGCAGCGGAGCGGGAGGACAAGGGCCCCAGTACTTC.

This chain joins TRBV25-1 and TRBJ1-2; D unresolved. There are 15 residues in the CDR3. V was shortened by 1 base and J by 8 bases, with 17 bases between the two germline ends. Germline CDR1 reads MGHDK; CDR2 reads SYGVNS. The CDR3 nucleotides read TGTGCCAGCAGTGAATTCATGGTACGTCCTGAAGGCTACACCTTC. Its translation is CASSEFMVRPEGYTF.

This clone appeared a single time. The chain couples TRBV11-2 to TRBJ2-1, with D hard to call. Germline assignment: CDR1 SGHAT and CDR2 FQNNGV. CDR3 length equals 13 residues. Between the trimmed V and J ends, which lost 5 bases and 5 bases, there was a span of 10 bases. The chain's CDR3 is CASSLGNNNEQFF. Written as DNA, the CDR3 is TGTGCCAGCAGCCTAGGGAATAACAATGAGCAGTTCTTC.

With regard to this clone: In the same sample, other DNA sequences code for this CDR3. J is TRBJ2-5 and V is TRBV12-5; D remains ambiguous. Trimming took 7 bases from V and 2 from J, leaving 11 bases between them. This CDR3 region has 13 residues. CDR1 is LGHNT and CDR2 is FRNRAP in the germline V gene. CDR3 bases: TGTGCTAGTGCGGTGCGGCTACAAGAGACCCAGTACTTC. It translates to CASAVRLQETQYF.

This chain connects TRBV10-1 to TRBJ2-1, with 8 positions matching TRBD1. V dropped 2 bases and J dropped 1; count of bases not matched to a gene: 4. Germline lookup yields CDR1 WNHNN and CDR2 SYGVQD (reference sequence). The CDR3 is 16 residues long. CDR3 DNA sequence: TGCGCCAGCAGTGAGCATACAGGGGGGTCCTACAATGAGCAGTTCTTC. This translates into CASSEHTGGSYNEQFF.

Here the CDR3 DNA reads TGCGCCAGCAGCTTGGGACAGCAAGATACGCAGTATTTT. It yields the protein CASSLGQQDTQYF. The chain combines TRBV5-1 with TRBJ2-3; perhaps TRBD1 as D (5 bases). The CDR3 length is 13 residues. Trimming took 0 bases from V and 5 from J, leaving 7 bases between them. The germline gives CDR1 SGHRS, CDR2 YFSETQ.

This clone was detected only a few times. V usage is TRBV10-3 and J usage is TRBJ2-6; 9 bases are a match to TRBD1. CDR1 and CDR2 (germline): ENHRY, SYGVKD. J was trimmed by 2 bases and V by 2 bases; bases with no gene match: 7. This CDR3 is 18 amino acids long. The CDR3 DNA is TGTGCCATCAGTGAGCCCGGGACAGGGTGGCCTGGGGCCAACGTCCTGACTTTC. Protein product: CAISEPGTGWPGANVLTF.

V gene TRBV6-5 combines with J gene TRBJ2-1; D remains ambiguous. The CDR3 runs 13 residues. V was trimmed by 5 bases and J by 4 bases, leaving 9 bases between them. Germline-derived CDR1 and CDR2 are MNHEY and SVGAGI. CDR3 coding DNA: TGTGCCAGCAGTCAATCTGGGTACAATGAGCAGTTCTTC. Amino acids: CASSQSGYNEQFF.

The chain uses TRBV7-9 and TRBJ2-1; D is unresolved. V was cut by 5 bases and J by 6 bases, with 8 bases left in between. The CDR3 has 12 amino acids. Germline V gene lookup returns CDR1 SEHNR and CDR2 FQNEAQ (reference sequence). For the CDR3, the DNA is TGTGCCAGCAGCCCACACTTCAATGAGCAGTTCTTC. Translated: CASSPHFNEQFF.

The chain is built from TRBV5-4 and TRBJ1-2; D not resolved. This CDR3 has 14 residues. CDR1 and CDR2 from the germline V gene are SGHNT and YYREEE (reference sequence). V lost 0 bases to trimming and J lost 5 bases, with 11 bases between them. CDR3 in amino acids: CASSLVGGPYGYTF. CDR3 DNA sequence: TGTGCCAGCAGCTTGGTTGGCGGCCCGTATGGCTACACCTTC. Together with reference TRBV5-4 and TRBJ1-2, the CDR3 gives the full variable domain: ETGVTQSPTHLIKTRGQQVTLRCSSQSGHNTVSWYQQALGQGPQFIFQYYREEENGRGNFPPRFSGLQFPNYSSELNVNALELDDSALYLCASSLVGGPYGYTFGSGTRLTVV.

The rearrangement uses TRBV7-3 and TRBJ1-5; the D is unclear. V dropped 5 bases and J dropped 7 bases, with 9 bases sitting between them. This CDR3 region has 12 residues. Germline V gene sequence: CDR1 SGHTA, CDR2 FQGTGA. CDR3 region: CASSPRLQPQHF. The CDR3 bases are TGTGCCAGCAGCCCCCGCTTACAGCCCCAGCATTTT.

The rearrangement uses TRBV6-5 and TRBJ2-7, with D tentatively TRBD2 (5 bases). The germline CDR1 and CDR2 sequences are MNHEY and SVGAGI. Trimming took off 4 bases at V and 0 bases at J, with 13 bases between the two ends. This CDR3 region has 15 residues. The CDR3 DNA is TGTGCCAGCAGTTCCCGACGTGGGAGCTCCTACGAGCAGTACTTC. It encodes CASSSRRGSSYEQYF.